These 26 T cell receptor beta chains were sequenced from one sample in a study of blood T cell repertoires in COVID-19. Some clones are missing from TCRdb's copy, which holds only in-frame ones; the method was immunoSEQ multiplex PCR. The profile shows roughly 170,000 clones, 65% to 85% of them singletons. The sample consisted of PBMCs or T cells enriched from blood (not recorded which). The receptor set was obtained from a woman in her fifties or sixties in a cohort exposed to, infected with or recovered from COVID-19 (not recorded which).

The chain carries TRBV5-4 and TRBJ2-7; TRBD2 agrees at 8 bases. V lost 0 bases, J lost 2 bases, and 4 bases stayed unmatched. The CDR3 loop spans 15 amino acids. CDR1 and CDR2 (germline): SGHNT, YYREEE (reference sequence). The CDR3 DNA follows: TGTGCCAGCAGCTTGGGTGCGGGAGGCGCCTACGAGCAGTACTTC. Translating it yields CASSLGAGGAYEQYF.

The gene calls are TRBV25-1 and TRBJ1-4, with TRBD1 matching over 9 bases. CDR1 MGHDK and CDR2 SYGVNS come from the germline V gene. The CDR3 covers 15 residues. The junction had 7 bases not matched to a gene; V was cut back by 3 bases and J by 8 bases. CDR3 in amino acids: CASSDWGQGAEKLFF. CDR3 DNA sequence: TGTGCCAGCAGTGACTGGGGACAGGGTGCAGAAAAACTGTTTTTT.

The genes are TRBV19 and TRBJ2-7, with TRBD1 identical over 9 bases. Germline V lookup: CDR1 LNHDA, CDR2 SQIVND (reference sequence). Unmatched junction bases numbered 5, after V lost 5 bases and J lost 6 bases. The CDR3 sequence is 13 residues long. Here the CDR3 reads CASSQGQGVEQYF. CDR3 nucleotides: TGTGCCAGTAGTCAGGGACAGGGTGTCGAGCAGTACTTC.

V is TRBV3-1 (or the pseudogene TRBV3-2) and J is TRBJ2-7; 7 bases line up with TRBD2. Unmatched junction bases numbered 16, after V lost 4 bases and J lost 7 bases. CDR3 length: 16 amino acids. The germline gives CDR1 LGHDT, CDR2 YNNKEL (reference sequence). CDR3 in amino acids: CASSPNPGLAGGEQYF. The CDR3 bases are TGTGCCAGCAGCCCGAATCCGGGACTCGCCGGGGGGGAGCAGTACTTC.

V and J are TRBV12-3 or TRBV12-4 and TRBJ2-1, with 9 bases aligning to TRBD1. Germline trimming cut 6 bases from V and 8 bases from J; bases unmatched to any gene: 5. The CDR3 runs to 13 residues. This CDR3 reads CASRMDRGDEQFF. CDR3 bases: TGTGCCAGCAGGATGGACAGGGGAGATGAGCAGTTCTTC.

This clone appeared once. J is TRBJ2-5 and V is TRBV19, with 9 bases that match TRBD1. This CDR3 comprises 17 residues. Trimming removed 2 bases from V and 1 base from J; junction bases left unmatched: 8. Looked up from germline, CDR1 is LNHDA and CDR2 is SQIVND (reference sequence). The CDR3 DNA is TGTGCCAGTAGTATATATCCCGGGACAGGGATCCAAGAGACCCAGTACTTC. Amino acids: CASSIYPGTGIQETQYF.

This chain links TRBV7-3 with TRBJ1-6, with 8 positions matching TRBD1. The V gene's germline CDR1 is SGHTA and CDR2 FQGTGA. With 5 bases clipped from V and 5 bases from J, the junction kept 5 bases outside the gene matches. The CDR3 has 15 amino acids. CDR3 in DNA: TGTGCCAGCAGCACCACAGGGGGAGATAATTCACCCCTCCACTTT. Amino acid sequence: CASSTTGGDNSPLHF.

The rearrangement joins TRBV5-1 to TRBJ2-7; 11 nucleotides line up with TRBD2. V shed 4 bases, J shed 4 bases, and the junction held 10 bases outside the gene matches. The CDR3 extends over 16 amino acids. CDR1 and CDR2 (germline): SGHRS, YFSETQ. The CDR3 nucleotides are TGCGCCAGCAGCCCACAGGGGACTAGCGGATTTTACGAGCAGTACTTC. It encodes CASSPQGTSGFYEQYF.

This chain joins TRBV20-1 and TRBJ2-5, with 7 bases matching TRBD2. The germline CDR1 and CDR2 sequences are DFQATT and SNEGSKA (reference sequence). The ends lost 3 bases at V and 0 bases at J; junction bases unmatched: 13. This CDR3 is built from 17 residues. CDR3: CSASQTSAGVYQETQYF. In nucleotides, the CDR3 is TGCAGTGCTAGTCAGACATCGGCGGGAGTGTACCAAGAGACCCAGTACTTC.

This clone was observed at least ten times. The CDR3 reads CASSLSMGTGVTQHF. CDR3 DNA: TGTGCCAGCAGTTTAAGTATGGGGACAGGGGTTACCCAGCATTTT. V gene TRBV27 combines with J gene TRBJ1-5, with TRBD1 matching 10 bases. The CDR3 sequence is 15 residues long. CDR1 is MNHEY and CDR2 is SMNVEV in the germline V gene (reference sequence). V was clipped by 2 bases and J by 11 bases; unmatched bases: 9.

This chain uses TRBV28 with TRBJ2-7, with D tentatively TRBD2 (5 bases). CDR1 MDHEN and CDR2 SYDVKM come from the germline V gene. This CDR3 has 14 residues. V lost 6 bases and J lost 1, with 13 bases in between. The chain's CDR3 is CASSRTGNSYEQYF. CDR3 bases: TGTGCCAGCAGCCGGACGGGAAATTCCTACGAGCAGTACTTC.

This clone was recorded once. V usage is TRBV4-3 and J usage is TRBJ2-5, with 8 bases matching TRBD1. The CDR3 totals 17 residues. Trimming took 0 bases from V and 2 from J; bases not matched to a gene: 8. Germline lookup yields CDR1 LGHNA and CDR2 YSLEER. The CDR3, as DNA: TGCGCCAGCAGCCAAGATCAACACAGGGGGATGCAAGAGACCCAGTACTTC. Translation gives CASSQDQHRGMQETQYF.

The V and J genes are TRBV5-4 and TRBJ1-4; D is ambiguous. The V gene lost 4 bases and the J gene lost 4 bases, with 11 bases spanning the gap. The CDR3 covers 14 residues. Looked up from germline, CDR1 is SGHNT and CDR2 is YYREEE (reference sequence). CDR3 loop: CASSPEWSNEKLFF. The CDR3 DNA follows: TGTGCCAGCAGCCCGGAATGGAGTAATGAAAAACTGTTTTTT.

The V and J genes are TRBV4-1 and TRBJ2-2; 10 bases fit TRBD2. With 4 bases clipped from V and 3 bases from J, the junction kept 11 bases outside the gene matches. The length of the CDR3 is 18 residues. The germline CDR1 and CDR2 sequences are MGHRA and YSYEKL. The CDR3 bases are TGCGCCAGCAGCCGAGTTTCTAGCGGGGGCCTAGACACCGGGGAGCTGTTTTTT. This codes for CASSRVSSGGLDTGELFF.

This clone occurred a few times. V and J are TRBV7-9 and TRBJ2-2, with 10 bases fitting TRBD2. The CDR3 is made up of 17 amino acids. CDR1 and CDR2 (germline): SEHNR, FQNEAQ (reference sequence). V was clipped by 4 bases and J by 1 base; unmatched bases: 6. CDR3: CASSSWRLAGNTGELFF. CDR3 bases: TGTGCCAGCAGCTCTTGGCGACTAGCGGGGAACACCGGGGAGCTGTTTTTT.

This chain joins TRBV3-1 (or the pseudogene TRBV3-2) and TRBJ1-2; unclear D gene. Trimming took 5 bases from V and 4 from J, leaving 11 bases between them. The CDR3 loop spans 13 amino acids. Germline assignment: CDR1 LGHDT and CDR2 YNNKEL (reference sequence). The CDR3 DNA reads TGTGCCAGCAGCACTGGCAGAGGCTATGGCTACACCTTC. This codes for CASSTGRGYGYTF.

V is TRBV21-1 and J is TRBJ1-5; the table's D call TRBD1 went unverified against the DNA. TRBV21-1 is noted as a pseudogene. The CDR3 has 16 amino acids. CDR3 residues: CASSKPPGQGYQPQHF. CDR3 in DNA: TGTGCCAGCAGCAAACCACCGGGACAGGGGTATCAGCCCCAGCATTTT.

This chain links TRBV4-3 with TRBJ1-4, with D possibly matching TRBD1 (6 bases). The CDR3 is 17 residues long. The ends were cut back, 0 bases at V and 2 bases at J, with 13 bases in the middle. Germline CDR1 and CDR2: LGHNA and YSLEER. The CDR3 sequence is CASSQDRAGGTNEKLFF. CDR3 sequence (DNA): TGCGCCAGCAGCCAAGATCGAGCGGGGGGCACTAATGAAAAACTGTTTTTT.

The chain combines TRBV7-2 with TRBJ1-4; 8 bases map to TRBD1. The germline gives CDR1 SGHTA, CDR2 FQGNSA. Trimming removed 5 bases from V and 8 bases from J; junction bases left unmatched: 10. The length of the CDR3 is 15 residues. CDR3 DNA: TGTGCCAGCAGCACGGACAGGGCCTCTAGCGAAAAACTGTTTTTT. This translates into CASSTDRASSEKLFF.

This clone was observed a single time. This chain connects TRBV11-2 to TRBJ1-1; 8 nucleotides match TRBD1. Trimming removed 2 bases from V and 5 bases from J; junction bases left unmatched: 10. The CDR3 consists of 16 residues. CDR1 is SGHAT, CDR2 FQNNGV, per germline. The CDR3 DNA reads as TGTGCCAGCAGCTTAAGGGCCAGACAGGGGAGGACTGAAGCTTTCTTT. As protein: CASSLRARQGRTEAFF.

The chain uses TRBV5-8 and TRBJ1-1; D is possibly TRBD1 (6 bases). Per germline, CDR1 SGHTS and CDR2 YDEGEE. The V end lost 7 bases, the J end lost 4 bases, and 17 bases lay between the germline ends. CDR3 length equals 14 residues. CDR3: CASAPGGRATEAFF. The DNA of the CDR3 is TGTGCCAGCGCCCCGGGGGGGCGGGCCACTGAAGCTTTCTTT.

The J gene is TRBJ2-1, the V gene TRBV3-1 (or the pseudogene TRBV3-2), with D possibly being TRBD2 (6 bases). V gave up 5 bases and J gave up 9 bases, with 20 bases separating them. The germline gives CDR1 LGHDT, CDR2 YNNKEL (reference sequence). This CDR3 is 15 amino acids long. For the CDR3, the DNA is TGTGCCAGCAGCGTACCGGGAGAAAAACGGAGTGAGCAGTTCTTC. It specifies CASSVPGEKRSEQFF.

The chain is built from TRBV19 and TRBJ1-1, with D hard to call. Trimming pared 5 bases from V and 2 bases from J, leaving 9 bases between. The CDR3 runs to 13 residues. The germline gives CDR1 LNHDA, CDR2 SQIVND (reference sequence). The CDR3 here is CASSSRDNTEAFF. The CDR3 region has the DNA TGTGCCAGTAGTTCAAGAGATAACACTGAAGCTTTCTTT.

The chain couples TRBV4-1 to TRBJ1-5, with a weak D call TRBD1 (6 bases). The CDR3 extends over 15 amino acids. Trimming stripped 3 bases from V and 3 bases from J, with 12 bases between. Germline CDR1 MGHRA, CDR2 YSYEKL. CDR3 sequence reads: CASSHLQGPNQPQHF. The CDR3 DNA reads TGCGCCAGCAGCCACCTACAGGGACCCAATCAGCCCCAGCATTTT.

The chain joins TRBV6-5 to TRBJ2-5; the match to TRBD1 covers 12 bases. Unmatched junction bases numbered 10, after V lost 8 bases and J lost 6 bases. Germline V CDR1 and CDR2: MNHEY, SVGAGI. The CDR3 has 15 residues. This chain's CDR3 is CASSPGTGGGKTQYF. The DNA of the CDR3 is TGTGCCAGCTCCCCCGGGACAGGGGGCGGGAAGACCCAGTACTTC.

This chain links TRBV19 with TRBJ2-1; 12 positions agree with TRBD2. The germline CDR1 and CDR2 sequences are LNHDA and SQIVND (reference sequence). The junction had 11 bases not matched to a gene; V was cut back by 4 bases and J by 10 bases. The CDR3 extends over 16 amino acids. In DNA, the CDR3 is TGTGCCAGTAGTACAATACTAGCGGGAGGTGTGGACGAGCAGTTCTTC. It translates to CASSTILAGGVDEQFF.